Following are 30 T cell receptor beta chains from one sample sequenced in a study of shared clonotypes between healthy human individuals (dated by TCRdb to about 2020). Library method: the immunoSEQ multiplex PCR assay. In TCRdb, the immuneACCESS table is reduced to in-frame sequences with V and J assigned. These tables do not hold every clone; where another copy was compared, an unresolved V gene accounts for under half, and the others remain unexplained. Recorded for this sample are over a million clones; around 95% of them occurred a single time. The ten biggest clones cover over 1% of the sample. Sequences were obtained from naive CD4+ T cells sorted from blood. Sample cell subset or site, as interpreted from the label and publication: CD45RA+ positively selected. Receptors originate from a man aged 30 to 45 in good health.

This clone was counted once. This chain joins TRBV11-2 and TRBJ1-4, with TRBD1 as a possible D gene (5 bases). Trimming pared 6 bases from V and 2 bases from J, leaving 10 bases between. This CDR3 spans 14 amino acids. CDR1 is SGHAT, CDR2 FQNNGV, per germline. The CDR3: CASRWRGTNEKLFF. The CDR3 DNA reads TGTGCCAGCAGATGGAGGGGCACTAATGAAAAACTGTTTTTT. Using reference TRBV11-2 and TRBJ1-4 for the parts outside the CDR3, the full variable domain is EAGVAQSPRYKIIEKRQSVAFWCNPISGHATLYWYQQILGQGPKLLIQFQNNGVVDDSQLPKDRFSAERLKGVDSTLKIQPAKLEDSAVYLCASRWRGTNEKLFFGSGTQLSVL.

The gene calls are TRBV9 and TRBJ2-7, with 11 positions matching TRBD2. J lost 4 bases, V lost 4 bases, and 10 bases had no gene match. The germline V gene has CDR1 SGDLS and CDR2 YYNGEE. The CDR3 spans 16 residues. The CDR3 spells CASSPRGSGRAYEQYF. The CDR3 nucleotides are TGTGCCAGCAGCCCAAGGGGTAGCGGGAGGGCTTACGAGCAGTACTTC.

The chain links TRBV6-5 to TRBJ2-3; D gene ambiguous. The germline V and J ends were trimmed by 0 bases and 5 bases, with 9 bases remaining between them. Germline values: CDR1 MNHEY, CDR2 SVGAGI. CDR3 length equals 14 residues. CDR3 coding DNA: TGTGCCAGCAGTTACTCCGGACCGAGAGATACGCAGTATTTT. This translates into CASSYSGPRDTQYF.

The rearrangement joins TRBV5-4 to TRBJ2-1; 10 nucleotides match TRBD2. Germline V gives CDR1 SGHNT, CDR2 YYREEE (reference sequence). V gave up 2 bases and J gave up 6 bases; unmatched junction bases: 5. The length of the CDR3 is 15 residues. The CDR3 DNA follows: TGTGCCAGCAGCTTCAGCGGGAGGGCCTCCAATGAGCAGTTCTTC. Encoded protein: CASSFSGRASNEQFF.

The V gene is TRBV15, the J gene TRBJ2-7; D is uncertain. Germline lookup yields CDR1 LNHNV and CDR2 YYDKDF (reference sequence). The ends were cut back, 3 bases at V and 3 bases at J, with 9 bases in the middle. The CDR3 runs to 13 residues. The DNA of the CDR3 is TGTGCCACCAGCAGGGCTGTAAACTACGAGCAGTACTTC. This sequence encodes CATSRAVNYEQYF.

This rearrangement joins TRBV27 to TRBJ2-7; D ambiguous. Germline-derived CDR1 and CDR2 are MNHEY and SMNVEV (reference sequence). CDR3 size: 14 residues. Trimming pared 2 bases from V and 7 bases from J, leaving 15 bases between. Written as DNA, the CDR3 is TGTGCCAGCAGTTTAAGTATCGGTCTTCGTGAGCAGTACTTC. It encodes CASSLSIGLREQYF.

This chain uses TRBV2 with TRBJ2-7; 10 bases match TRBD2. V lost 4 bases and J lost 3; bases outside the gene matches: 3. The CDR3 contains 14 residues. Germline V lookup: CDR1 SNHLY, CDR2 FYNNEI. The CDR3 spells CASSGPSGSYEQYF. The CDR3 bases are TGTGCCAGCAGTGGGCCTAGCGGGAGCTACGAGCAGTACTTC. Combining the CDR3 with reference TRBV2 and TRBJ2-7 gives the whole variable domain EPEVTQTPSHQVTQMGQEVILRCVPISNHLYFYWYRQILGQKVEFLVSFYNNEISEKSEIFDDQFSVERPDGSNFTLKIRSTKLEDSAMYFCASSGPSGSYEQYFGPGTRLTVT.

The rearrangement joins TRBV7-8 to TRBJ1-5, with a tentative D call TRBD1 (6 bases). Trimming stripped 2 bases from V and 3 bases from J, with 11 bases between. The length of the CDR3 is 15 residues. The germline CDR1 and CDR2 sequences are SGHVS and FQNEAQ. CDR3 nucleotide sequence: TGTGCCAGCAGCTTAAGGCGGACAGTCAATCAGCCCCAGCATTTT. Residues: CASSLRRTVNQPQHF. Using reference TRBV7-8 and TRBJ1-5 for the parts outside the CDR3, the full variable domain is GAGVSQSPRYKVAKRGQDVALRCDPISGHVSLFWYQQALGQGPEFLTYFQNEAQLDKSGLPSDRFFAERPEGSVSTLKIQRTQQEDSAVYLCASSLRRTVNQPQHFGDGTRLSIL.

This rearrangement joins TRBV7-2 to TRBJ2-7, with 9 bases that match TRBD2. Trimming cost V 5 bases and J 0 bases; bases outside gene matches: 14. Germline V gene sequence: CDR1 SGHTA, CDR2 FQGNSA. The CDR3 extends over 18 amino acids. Here the CDR3 DNA reads TGTGCCAGCAGCCTTCGACAGGGACTAGCCCTCAGCTCCTACGAGCAGTACTTC. It yields the protein CASSLRQGLALSSYEQYF. The whole variable domain, remainder taken from reference TRBV7-2 and TRBJ2-7, is GAGVSQSPSNKVTEKGKDVELRCDPISGHTALYWYRQSLGQGLEFLIYFQGNSAPDKSGLPSDRFSAERTGGSVSTLTIQRTQQEDSAVYLCASSLRQGLALSSYEQYFGPGTRLTVT.

The V and J genes are TRBV7-9 and TRBJ2-1, with a tentative D call TRBD1 (6 bases). Germline CDR1 reads SEHNR; CDR2 reads FQNEAQ (reference sequence). Deletions cut 5 bases from V and 7 bases from J, with 18 bases between. The CDR3 runs 15 residues. As DNA, the CDR3 is TGTGCCAGCAGCGTACCCACTACAGGGAATAATGAGCAGTTCTTC. Its translation: CASSVPTTGNNEQFF. Full variable domain (outside the CDR3, taken from reference TRBV7-9 and TRBJ2-1): DTGVSQNPRHKITKRGQNVTFRCDPISEHNRLYWYRQTLGQGPEFLTYFQNEAQLEKSRLLSDRFSAERPKGSFSTLEIQRTEQGDSAMYLCASSVPTTGNNEQFFGPGTRLTVL.

The V and J genes are TRBV5-5 and TRBJ1-2; D unresolved. From germline, CDR1 is SGHKS and CDR2 YYEKEE (reference sequence). The ends were cut back, 3 bases at V and 3 bases at J, with 18 bases in the middle. This CDR3 region has 16 residues. The CDR3 here is CASSSTEIRPHYGYTF. In nucleotides, the CDR3 is TGTGCCAGCAGCTCCACAGAAATCAGACCACACTATGGCTACACCTTC.

The chain joins TRBV18 to TRBJ2-7; 7 nucleotides line up with TRBD2. The CDR3 extends over 18 amino acids. J lost 5 bases, V lost 4 bases, and 20 bases had no gene match. Germline V lookup: CDR1 KGHSH, CDR2 LQKENI. DNA for the CDR3: TGTGCCAGCTCACGGTCGTTGAATAGCGGGCGGGTTGGGAACGAGCAGTACTTC. Its translation: CASSRSLNSGRVGNEQYF.

CDR3 nucleotide sequence: TGTGCCAGCTCTGGTGCCGAGCAGTACTTC. Encoded protein: CASSGAEQYF. The chain combines TRBV18 with TRBJ2-7; D is uncertain. The length of the CDR3 is 10 residues. V was trimmed by 6 bases and J by 6 bases, leaving 6 bases between them. From germline, CDR1 is KGHSH and CDR2 LQKENI.

The CDR3 protein is CASGLVLGGRAYEQYF. The CDR3 nucleotides read TGTGCTAGTGGTTTGGTACTGGGCGGGAGAGCCTACGAGCAGTACTTC. This sequence joins TRBV12-5 and TRBJ2-7; 7 positions agree with TRBD2. Per the germline V gene, CDR1 is LGHNT and CDR2 is FRNRAP. This CDR3 has 16 residues. V dropped 0 bases and J dropped 2; count of bases not matched to a gene: 7.

The V call is TRBV9, the J call TRBJ2-3; no clear D. Germline-derived CDR1 and CDR2 are SGDLS and YYNGEE. Trimming left V 0 bases short and J 2 bases short, with 19 bases between. The CDR3 is 18 amino acids. CDR3 in DNA: TGTGCCAGCAGCGTAGGTCCCTCTAGAAAGAAGATCACAGATACGCAGTATTTT. Translating gives CASSVGPSRKKITDTQYF.

This clone was detected only once. The J gene is TRBJ1-4, the V gene TRBV7-9, with TRBD1 matching 7 bases. The CDR3 length is 14 residues. The J segment lost 11 bases and the V segment lost 0 bases, leaving 6 bases of the junction unmatched. CDR1 and CDR2 from the germline V gene are SEHNR and FQNEAQ (reference sequence). The CDR3 coding sequence is TGTGCCAGCAGCTTAGCATCGACAGGGTGGAAACTGTTTTTT. Its protein product is CASSLASTGWKLFF.

In its sample, this clone was seen once. The chain recombines TRBV5-1 with TRBJ2-1; 10 bases fit TRBD2. CDR3 size: 20 residues. The V and J ends lost 2 bases and 9 bases, in that order; junction bases with no gene match: 23. Germline CDR1 and CDR2: SGHRS and YFSETQ. The CDR3 loop reads CASSFSTRTGRGGLAVEQFF. CDR3 DNA: TGCGCCAGCAGCTTCTCTACACGAACAGGGAGGGGAGGACTAGCGGTTGAGCAGTTCTTC.

The chain recombines TRBV5-1 with TRBJ2-3; the D gene could be TRBD1 or TRBD2 (5 bases each). V was cut by 0 bases and J by 1 base, with 9 bases left in between. Germline-derived CDR1 and CDR2 are SGHRS and YFSETQ. The CDR3 runs to 15 residues. The CDR3 region is CASSLGGVGTDTQYF. The CDR3 nucleotides are TGCGCCAGCAGCTTGGGAGGGGTTGGCACAGATACGCAGTATTTT.

This chain links TRBV6-1 with TRBJ2-2, with D possibly being TRBD1 (6 bases). Germline V gives CDR1 MNHNS, CDR2 SASEGT. The CDR3 spans 14 residues. V shed 7 bases and J shed 0 bases, with 9 bases lying between them. CDR3 in amino acids: CASTGQPNTGELFF. CDR3 nucleotides: TGTGCCAGCACAGGACAGCCGAACACCGGGGAGCTGTTTTTT.

This chain's CDR3 is CASSAYLLGPSYNEQFF. CDR3 sequence (DNA): TGTGCCAGCAGCGCCTACCTCCTAGGTCCCAGTTACAATGAGCAGTTCTTC. This chain connects TRBV9 to TRBJ2-1; D gene unclear. Trimming removed 3 bases from V and 4 bases from J, with 20 bases in between. CDR3 length: 17 amino acids. Per the germline V gene, CDR1 is SGDLS and CDR2 is YYNGEE.

This chain connects TRBV5-1 to TRBJ2-5; a possible D gene is TRBD1 (7 bases). CDR3 length: 15 residues. V lost 4 bases to trimming and J lost 9 bases, with 22 bases between them. Germline-derived CDR1 and CDR2 are SGHRS and YFSETQ. The CDR3 is CASSPSTGTGAAQYF. The CDR3 DNA reads as TGCGCCAGCAGCCCCTCGACAGGGACTGGGGCGGCCCAGTACTTC.

This sequence joins TRBV6-1 and TRBJ1-1; D call uncertain. Germline loops: CDR1 MNHNS, CDR2 SASEGT. Trimming shortened V by 7 bases and J by 5 bases, and 17 bases separated the two germline ends. The CDR3 runs to 14 residues. CDR3 protein: CASKVRQLWTEAFF. The CDR3 bases are TGTGCCAGCAAAGTGAGGCAGCTTTGGACTGAAGCTTTCTTT.

This chain uses TRBV6-5 with TRBJ1-4; 9 nucleotides agree with TRBD1. The CDR3 runs 15 residues. Germline V gene sequence: CDR1 MNHEY, CDR2 SVGAGI. V shed 2 bases and J 2 bases; nucleotides not matched to a gene: 0. The CDR3 DNA follows: TGTGCCAGCAGTTACGGGACAGGGACTAATGAAAAACTGTTTTTT. Translating gives CASSYGTGTNEKLFF.

The sample holds one count of this clone. The chain recombines TRBV30 with TRBJ2-7, with 9 nucleotides matching TRBD2. V trimming: 0 bases; J trimming: 2 bases; junction bases outside the gene matches: 5. This CDR3 spans 15 amino acids. Germline-derived CDR1 and CDR2 are GTSNPN and SVGIG (reference sequence). CDR3 protein: CAWSVMAGGAYEQYF. The CDR3 DNA reads TGTGCCTGGAGTGTGATGGCGGGAGGGGCCTACGAGCAGTACTTC.

The chain has TRBV10-3 and TRBJ2-1, with a possible D match to TRBD2 (5 bases). The CDR3 sequence is 13 residues long. V gave up 0 bases and J gave up 10 bases, with 10 bases separating them. Germline CDR1 is ENHRY and CDR2 is SYGVKD. The CDR3 protein is CAISESAPGEQFF. For the CDR3, the DNA is TGTGCCATCAGTGAGTCGGCTCCGGGGGAGCAGTTCTTC.

The chain joins TRBV15 to TRBJ2-5, with 16 nucleotides matching TRBD2. V lost 5 bases to trimming and J lost 2 bases; unmatched junction nucleotides: 8. This CDR3 contains 18 residues. The germline CDR1 and CDR2 sequences are LNHNV and YYDKDF (reference sequence). The CDR3 here is CATSPGTSGRARQETQYF. The CDR3 coding sequence is TGTGCCACCAGCCCTGGGACTAGCGGGAGGGCGCGGCAAGAGACCCAGTACTTC.

This chain links TRBV13 with TRBJ2-1; 9 bases are shared with TRBD1. The germline V gene encodes CDR1 PRHDT and CDR2 FYEKMQ (reference sequence). Trimming removed 5 bases from V and 0 bases from J; junction bases left unmatched: 5. This CDR3 spans 16 amino acids. The CDR3 is CASSVTGGPSYNEQFF. CDR3 nucleotide sequence: TGTGCCAGCAGCGTAACAGGGGGCCCCTCCTACAATGAGCAGTTCTTC.

The genes are TRBV10-1 and TRBJ2-7; tentatively, D is TRBD2 (5 bases). The CDR3 runs to 13 residues. CDR1 and CDR2 (germline): WNHNN, SYGVQD (reference sequence). Trimming took 2 bases from V and 4 from J, leaving 9 bases between them. Here the CDR3 reads CASSEAGLYEQYF. DNA of the CDR3: TGCGCCAGCAGTGAGGCGGGCTTGTACGAGCAGTACTTC.

This sequence joins TRBV27 and TRBJ2-5; possibly TRBD1 or TRBD2 for D (5 bases each). The CDR3 is 12 amino acids. Trimming pared 8 bases from V and 9 bases from J, leaving 16 bases between. Germline CDR1 reads MNHEY; CDR2 reads SMNVEV (reference sequence). The CDR3 DNA is TGTGCCAGCGGACGGGGCGCCTGGGCCCAGTACTTC. Its protein is CASGRGAWAQYF.

This clone was observed a single time. V usage is TRBV28 and J usage is TRBJ1-5; the D gene is possibly TRBD1 (5 bases). Trimming pared 3 bases from V and 7 bases from J, leaving 16 bases between. The CDR3 spans 15 residues. CDR1 and CDR2 from the germline V gene are MDHEN and SYDVKM. This CDR3 reads CASSFDGLRGQPQHF. The CDR3 DNA is TGTGCCAGCAGTTTTGACGGACTAAGGGGACAGCCCCAGCATTTT.